This T cell receptor (beta chain) was recovered during a study of T-cell memory formation after mild COVID-19. Study conclusions and caveats: Contracting clones localized mainly to CM and EM when CD4+ and mainly to EMRA when CD8+. SARS-CoV-2 specificity was not confirmed for second-wave clones peaking on day 37.

J was trimmed by 1 base and V by 5 bases; bases with no gene match: 9. The CDR3 covers 17 residues. Germline CDR1 reads SEHNR; CDR2 reads FQNEAQ (reference sequence). One entry per CDR3 protein, called by TCRdb with MiXCR from the 5' RACE reads. The table shows hundreds of thousands of distinct CDR3 sequences, with around 21% occurring only once. A few counts support this clonotype. The antigen remains unidentified. The chain has TRBV7-9 and TRBJ2-2; TRBD2 matches at 8 bases. The receptor was isolated from an adult woman who had mild COVID-19 (a few samples of this study predate the infection). Cell type and time point are not known. Sequencing used PBMCs or a T cell subset sorted from them (not recorded which). CDR3 amino acids: CASSPQDSGGNTGELFF. DNA for the CDR3: TGTGCCAGCAGCCCACAGGACAGCGGGGGGAACACCGGGGAGCTGTTTTTT.